Listed below are T cell receptor beta chains from one sample, sequenced in a study of T cells in Graves' hyperthyroidism and ophthalmopathy. Each CDR3 protein gets one entry after TCRdb re-called the multiplex PCR reads with MiXCR. Here the sample spans hundreds of thousands of distinct CDR3 sequences, 15% to 20% being singletons. Sequenced material: blood. The origin of the receptors is a man in his forties with Graves' ophthalmopathy. The CDR3 runs from the conserved cysteine through the conserved F or W. D genes are given only for firm matches. Clone size is shown for a subset of rows, as once, few, many or a class of expanded clone.

CDR3 DNA | CDR3 protein | clone size | J gene | D gene | V gene | CDR3 length
TGTGCCAGCAGCGTAGAAGGTAGCTCAGATACGCAGTATTTT | CASSVEGSSDTQYF | NA | TRBJ2-3 | NA | TRBV9 | 14
TGTGCCAGCAGCTTAGTCTCCTCCGGCTACACCTTC | CASSLVSSGYTF | NA | TRBJ1-2 | NA | TRBV7-2 | 12
TGTGCCAGCAGTTACTCCGGGACAGAGGAAAAACTGTTTTTT | CASSYSGTEEKLFF | many | TRBJ1-4 | TRBD1 | TRBV6-5 | 14
TGTGCCAGCAGCTCTGGGGCCAACAACGAGCAGTACTTC | CASSSGANNEQYF | few | TRBJ2-7 | NA | TRBV5-5 | 13
TGTGCCAGCAGCTTGAGGGACGGATATGGCTACACCTTC | CASSLRDGYGYTF | few | TRBJ1-2 | NA | TRBV5-6 | 13
TGTGCCAGCAGTGGGGCTAGCGGGAGGTCCAATGAGCAGTTCTTC | CASSGASGRSNEQFF | many | TRBJ2-1 | TRBD2 | TRBV28 | 15
TGTGCCAGCAGCCAAGACGACGGGGCAACGTACGAGCAGTACTTC | CASSQDDGATYEQYF | NA | TRBJ2-7 | NA | TRBV4-2 | 15
TGCGCCAGCAGCCAACCCACAGGGCCCCAAGAGACCCAGTACTTC | CASSQPTGPQETQYF | few | TRBJ2-5 | NA | TRBV4-1 | 15
TGTGCCAGCAGCTCCCAGGAGAGTGAACGGAACACTGAAGCTTTCTTT | CASSSQESERNTEAFF | many | TRBJ1-1 | NA | TRBV13 | 16
TGTGCCAGTAAGCTAGCGGGAGTGGGGGTAGGAAACATTCAGTACTTC | CASKLAGVGVGNIQYF | NA | TRBJ2-4 | TRBD2 | TRBV19 | 16
TGTGCCACCACCCCGGGGTCAGGGGCTGGCTATGGCTACACCTTC | CATTPGSGAGYGYTF | once | TRBJ1-2 | NA | TRBV6-2/TRBV6-3 | 15
TGTGCCAGTGCAGAGACTTCCAGCTCCTACGAGCAGTACTTC | CASAETSSSYEQYF | once | TRBJ2-7 | NA | TRBV19 | 14
TGTGCCAGCAGCCAAGGGGCAGGGACCTCCTACGAGCAGTACTTC | CASSQGAGTSYEQYF | many | TRBJ2-7 | NA | TRBV3-1 | 15
TGTGCCAGCAGTGGATCGGGACTGACGGGAGGCTACACCTTC | CASSGSGLTGGYTF | many | TRBJ1-2 | NA | TRBV6-1 | 14
TGTGCCAGCAGTTCCGGACTAGCGGGAGCGCGGGGTACGCAGTATTTT | CASSSGLAGARGTQYF | many | TRBJ2-3 | TRBD2 | TRBV27 | 16
TGCGCCAGCAGCCAAGACCCAGGGGGTGGCTACACCTTC | CASSQDPGGGYTF | NA | TRBJ1-2 | TRBD1 | TRBV4-3 | 13
TGCAGTGCTAGTCCCCTAGCGGATGGGTTGGGGACCCAGTACTTC | CSASPLADGLGTQYF | NA | TRBJ2-5 | TRBD2 | TRBV20-1 | 15